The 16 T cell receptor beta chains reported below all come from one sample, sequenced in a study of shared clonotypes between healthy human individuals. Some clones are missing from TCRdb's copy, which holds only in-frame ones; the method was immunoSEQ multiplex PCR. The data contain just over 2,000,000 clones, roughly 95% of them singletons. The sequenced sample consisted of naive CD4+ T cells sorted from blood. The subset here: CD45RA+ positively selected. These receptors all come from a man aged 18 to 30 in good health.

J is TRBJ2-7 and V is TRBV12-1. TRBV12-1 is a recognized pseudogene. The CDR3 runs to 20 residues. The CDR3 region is CASSFRRGMPGNPSSYEQYF. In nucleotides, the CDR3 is TGTGCCAGCAGCTTTCGGAGGGGGATGCCTGGGAACCCAAGCTCCTACGAGCAGTACTTC.

The CDR3 sequence: CASTLVVGPGYEQYF. As DNA, the CDR3 is TGTGCCAGCACCTTGGTCGTGGGTCCGGGGTACGAGCAGTACTTC. The rearrangement uses TRBV6-1 and TRBJ2-7, with a tentative D call TRBD2 (5 bases). V lost 7 bases to trimming and J lost 4 bases, with 20 bases between them. This CDR3 comprises 15 residues. Germline V gene data show CDR1 as MNHNS and CDR2 as SASEGT.

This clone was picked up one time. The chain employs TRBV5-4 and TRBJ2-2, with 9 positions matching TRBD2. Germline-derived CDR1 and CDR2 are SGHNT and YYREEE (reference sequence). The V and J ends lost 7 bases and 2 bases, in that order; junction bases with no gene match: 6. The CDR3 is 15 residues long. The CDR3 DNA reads TGTGCCAGCGCCCCGGGACTAGCAAACACCGGGGAGCTGTTTTTT. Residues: CASAPGLANTGELFF.

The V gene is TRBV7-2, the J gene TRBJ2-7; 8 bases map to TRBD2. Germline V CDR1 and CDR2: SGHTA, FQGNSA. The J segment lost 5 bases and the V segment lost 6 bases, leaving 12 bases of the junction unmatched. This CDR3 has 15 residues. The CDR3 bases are TGTGCCAGCAGACCAACTAGCGGACTTGTCCACGAGCAGTACTTC. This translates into CASRPTSGLVHEQYF.

CDR3 sequence reads: CASSTRWSSYNEQFF. The CDR3, as DNA: TGTGCCAGCAGTACCCGGTGGAGCTCCTACAATGAGCAGTTCTTC. This chain uses TRBV6-5 with TRBJ2-1; D is unclear. Germline V lookup: CDR1 MNHEY, CDR2 SVGAGI. The CDR3 is 15 amino acids. The V gene lost 5 bases and the J gene lost 0 bases, with 11 bases spanning the gap.

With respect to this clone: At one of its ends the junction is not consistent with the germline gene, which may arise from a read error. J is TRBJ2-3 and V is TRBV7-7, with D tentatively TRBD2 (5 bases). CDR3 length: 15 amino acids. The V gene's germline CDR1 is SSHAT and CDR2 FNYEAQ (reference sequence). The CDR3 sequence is CASSFDGLRTDTQYF. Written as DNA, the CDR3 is TGTGCTAGCAGCTTTGATGGACTCCGCACAGATACGCAGTATTTT.

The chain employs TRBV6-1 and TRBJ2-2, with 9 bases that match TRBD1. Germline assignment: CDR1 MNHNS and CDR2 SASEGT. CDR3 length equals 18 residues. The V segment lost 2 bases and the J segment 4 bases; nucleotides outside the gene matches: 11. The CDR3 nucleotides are TGTGCCAGCAGTGAATTCCCCGGGACAGGGACCTTCACCGGGGAGCTGTTTTTT. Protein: CASSEFPGTGTFTGELFF.

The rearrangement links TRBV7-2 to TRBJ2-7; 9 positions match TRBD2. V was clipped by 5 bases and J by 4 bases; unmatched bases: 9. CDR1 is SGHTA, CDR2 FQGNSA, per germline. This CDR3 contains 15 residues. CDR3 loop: CASSPRVAGVYEQYF. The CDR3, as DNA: TGTGCCAGCAGCCCCCGAGTAGCGGGGGTATACGAGCAGTACTTC.

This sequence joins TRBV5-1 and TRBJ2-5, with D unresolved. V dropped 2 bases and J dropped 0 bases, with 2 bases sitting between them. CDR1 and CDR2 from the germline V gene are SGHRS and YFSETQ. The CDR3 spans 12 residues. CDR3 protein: CASSFYQETQYF. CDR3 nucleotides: TGCGCCAGCAGCTTTTACCAAGAGACCCAGTACTTC.

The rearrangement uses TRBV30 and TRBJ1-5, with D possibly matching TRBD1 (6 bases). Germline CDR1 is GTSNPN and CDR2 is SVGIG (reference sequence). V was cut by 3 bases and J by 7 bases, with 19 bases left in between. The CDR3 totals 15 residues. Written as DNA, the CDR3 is TGTGCCTGGAGGTCCCCCTCTCACAGGGACCAGCCCCAGCATTTT. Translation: CAWRSPSHRDQPQHF.

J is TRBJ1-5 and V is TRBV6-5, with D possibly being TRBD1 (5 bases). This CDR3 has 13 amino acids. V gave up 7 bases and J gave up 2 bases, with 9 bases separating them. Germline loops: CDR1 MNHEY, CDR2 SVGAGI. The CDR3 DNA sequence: TGTGCCAGCACCAGGGACGGCAATCAGCCCCAGCATTTT. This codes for CASTRDGNQPQHF.

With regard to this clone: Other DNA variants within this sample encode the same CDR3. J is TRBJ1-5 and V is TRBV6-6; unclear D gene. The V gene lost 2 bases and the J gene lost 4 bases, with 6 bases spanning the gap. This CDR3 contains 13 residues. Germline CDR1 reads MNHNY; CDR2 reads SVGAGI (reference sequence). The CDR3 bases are TGTGCCAGCAGTTACGGAGGGAATCAGCCCCAGCATTTT. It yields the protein CASSYGGNQPQHF.

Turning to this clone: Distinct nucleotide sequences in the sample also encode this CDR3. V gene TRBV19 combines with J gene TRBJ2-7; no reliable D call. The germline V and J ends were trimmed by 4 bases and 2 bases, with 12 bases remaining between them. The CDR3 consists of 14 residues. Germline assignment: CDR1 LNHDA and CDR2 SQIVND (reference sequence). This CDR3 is CASSTPGRTYEQYF. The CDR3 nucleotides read TGTGCCAGTAGTACCCCCGGACGGACCTACGAGCAGTACTTC.

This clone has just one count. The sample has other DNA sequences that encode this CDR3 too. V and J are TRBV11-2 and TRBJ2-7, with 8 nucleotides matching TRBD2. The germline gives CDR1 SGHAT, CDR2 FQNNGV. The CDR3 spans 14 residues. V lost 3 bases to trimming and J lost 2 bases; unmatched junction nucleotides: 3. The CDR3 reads CASSLGGGTYEQYF. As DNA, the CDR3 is TGTGCCAGCAGCTTGGGCGGGGGGACCTACGAGCAGTACTTC.

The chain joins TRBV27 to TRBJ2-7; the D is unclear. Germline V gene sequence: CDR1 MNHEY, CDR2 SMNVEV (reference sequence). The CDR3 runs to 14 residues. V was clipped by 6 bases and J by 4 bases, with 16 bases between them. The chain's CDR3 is CASRIAGIPYEQYF. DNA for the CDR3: TGTGCCAGCAGGATTGCTGGGATTCCTTACGAGCAGTACTTC.

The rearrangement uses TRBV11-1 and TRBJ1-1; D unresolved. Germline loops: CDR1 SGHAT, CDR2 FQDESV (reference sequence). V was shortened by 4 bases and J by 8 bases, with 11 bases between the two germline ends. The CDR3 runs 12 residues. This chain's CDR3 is CASSSHYSEAFF. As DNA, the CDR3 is TGTGCCAGCAGCTCCCATTATTCGGAAGCTTTCTTT. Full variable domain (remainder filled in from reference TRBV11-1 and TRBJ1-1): EAEVAQSPRYKITEKSQAVAFWCDPISGHATLYWYRQILGQGPELLVQFQDESVVDDSQLPKDRFSAERLKGVDSTLKIQPAELGDSAMYLCASSSHYSEAFFGQGTRLTVV.